A selection of T cell receptor beta chains follows, all from one sample in a study of cytomegalovirus exposure and HLA in healthy donors. Assay used: immunoSEQ multiplex PCR; TCRdb lists only in-frame clones, some missing. The sample includes tens of thousands of clones, approximately 91% of them seen just once. Sequenced input: PBMCs. The receptors derive from a young woman in good health and CMV-seronegative. CDR3s leave out the opening cysteine and the closing phenylalanine or tryptophan.

>TRBJ2-1|TRBV30
AWSVGGFYNEQF
>TRBJ2-1|TRBV7-2
ASSLGLGTPTYNEQF
>TRBJ2-7|TRBV19
ASSNPTGGSLGEQY
>TRBJ1-1|TRBV11-2
ASSSQQGRWYTEAF
>TRBJ2-1|TRBV7-2
ASSLVLARFHNEQF
>TRBJ2-5|TRBV7-9
ASSLEVRETQY
>TRBJ1-1|TRBV28
ASTGTGGRAEAF
>TRBJ2-7|TRBV19
ASSIGAEPYEQY
>TRBJ2-7|TRBV15
AFSTSGTGEQY
>TRBJ2-1|TRBV9
ASSVGTVYNEQF
>TRBJ2-1|TRBV28
ASRTGFYNEQF
>TRBJ2-1|TRBV10-3
ATLGTGQNEQF
>TRBJ2-1|TRBV4-1
ASSQGASGDNEQF
>TRBJ2-7|TRBV28
ASTLGQGPGGYYEQY
>TRBJ2-2|TRBV7-2
ASSLQGSLTNTGELF
>TRBJ2-1|TRBV7-3
ASSLDSDSHNEQF
>TRBJ1-3|TRBV9
ASSTLGEISGNTIY
>TRBJ2-3|TRBV9
ASSVAGGGGTDTQY
>TRBJ2-2|TRBV7-9
ASSFSVFTGELF
>TRBJ2-4|TRBV7-2
ASSLVSGRAMGDIQY
>TRBJ2-3|TRBV11-2
ASRRTGGGTDTQY
>TRBJ2-5|TRBV27
ASSLSSGEGRRGETQY
>TRBJ1-2|TRBV5-8
ASSTRSGDYGYT
>TRBJ2-7|TRBV10-3
AISDRGDSYEQY
>TRBJ2-1|TRBV7-9
ASSPTGISYNEQF
>TRBJ2-7|TRBV7-7
ASSLDSNYEQY
>TRBJ2-2|TRBV25-1
ASSDSTASGTNTGELF
>TRBJ1-1|TRBV2
ASSEAGQGITEAF
>TRBJ1-1|TRBV28
ASSLWWPPHKNTEAF
>TRBJ2-3|TRBV27
ASSRVGDWSQQY
>TRBJ2-3|TRBV14
ASSQEGWAVTDTQY
>TRBJ1-5|TRBV30
AWSVDRQGAFQPQH
>TRBJ2-5|TRBV2
ASSVRGSSIDETQY